What follows describes a single T cell receptor (beta chain). The CDR3 contains 12 residues. The germline V gene encodes CDR1 KGHDR and CDR2 SFDVKD. V was shortened by 5 bases and J by 5 bases, with 6 bases between the two germline ends. A second PCR of 7 to 11 cycles used a sample-barcoded 5' primer and a J-beta primer mix. TCRdb independently ran MiXCR on the 5' RACE reads; one entry per CDR3 protein. The data hold fewer than 700,000 distinct CDR3 sequences, with 47% observed a single time. The data were obtained in a study of blood T cells in healthy people across ages. The rearrangement links TRBV24-1 to TRBJ2-1; no reliable D call. The source is a man older than 75 in good health. The specimen was blood. The CDR3 coding sequence is TGTGCCACCAGTGGTCGAAACAATGAGCAGTTCTTC. Translation gives CATSGRNNEQFF.